This TCR beta chain is drawn from a study of blood T cell repertoires in COVID-19. Study as a whole: Some COVID-19 samples were acute and others convalescent; all came from the United States, Italy and Spain. T cells, B-cell-depleted T cells, or PBMCs provided the cDNA or gDNA that served as material.

This clone has more than one count but fewer than ten. V was clipped by 4 bases and J by 4 bases; unmatched bases: 8. From germline, CDR1 is SGHKS and CDR2 YYEKEE (reference sequence). The CDR3 totals 15 residues. Original analysis: Scientists estimated how many nucleated cells there were by amplifying reference gene primers. Only in-frame clones appear in the TCRdb table, and some are missing; sequencing was by immunoSEQ multiplex PCR. The V and J calls and clone size were taken over from that table, and D and trimming were inferred from the DNA. This sample has over 250,000 clones, with roughly 90% found just once.

Source material: peripheral blood. The clonotype comes from a man aged 50 to 60 with acute or convalescent COVID-19. The gene calls are TRBV5-5 and TRBJ2-7; 10 bases are shared with TRBD1. DNA for the CDR3: TGTGCCAGCAGCGACCGGGACAGGGGAGGGTACGAGCAGTACTTC. It encodes CASSDRDRGGYEQYF. Complete variable domain (other parts from reference TRBV5-5 and TRBJ2-7): DAGVTQSPTHLIKTRGQQVTLRCSPISGHKSVSWYQQVLGQGPQFIFQYYEKEERGRGNFPDRFSARQFPNYSSELNVNALLLGDSALYLCASSDRDRGGYEQYFGPGTRLTVT.